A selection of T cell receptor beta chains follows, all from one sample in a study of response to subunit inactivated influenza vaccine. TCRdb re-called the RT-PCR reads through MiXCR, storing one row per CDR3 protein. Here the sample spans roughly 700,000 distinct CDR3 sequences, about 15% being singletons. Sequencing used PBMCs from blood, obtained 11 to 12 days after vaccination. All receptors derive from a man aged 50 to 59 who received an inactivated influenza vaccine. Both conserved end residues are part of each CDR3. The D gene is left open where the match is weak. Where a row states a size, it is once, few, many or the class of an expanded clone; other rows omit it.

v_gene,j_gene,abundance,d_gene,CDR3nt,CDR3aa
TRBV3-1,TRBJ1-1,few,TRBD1,TGTGCCAGCAGTCCTCAGGGGGGCACTGAAGCTTTCTTT,CASSPQGGTEAFF
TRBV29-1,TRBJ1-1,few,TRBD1,TGCAGCGTATGCAGGGGGCTGGACACTGAAGCTTTCTTT,CSVCRGLDTEAFF
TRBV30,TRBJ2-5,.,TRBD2,TGTGCCTGTTTGACTAGCGGGGAGACCCAGTACTTC,CACLTSGETQYF
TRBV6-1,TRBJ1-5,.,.,TGTGCCAGCAGTAATCGTCTCGGCGGGCTCCCCCATCAGCCCCAGCATTTT,CASSNRLGGLPHQPQHF
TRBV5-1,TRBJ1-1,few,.,TGCGCCAGCAGCCCCTCCTTAGAGAACACTGAAGCTTTCTTT,CASSPSLENTEAFF
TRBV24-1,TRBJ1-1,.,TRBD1,TGTGCCACCAGTGATCCTCAGGGGGCTGAAGCTTTCTTT,CATSDPQGAEAFF
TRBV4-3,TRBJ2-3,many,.,TGCGCCAGCAGCCAAGGGGTGGGGGCTAGCACAGATACGCAGTATTTT,CASSQGVGASTDTQYF
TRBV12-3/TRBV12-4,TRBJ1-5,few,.,TGTGCCAGCAGTTTATCTGGGTTAGGAAATCAGCCCCAGCATTTT,CASSLSGLGNQPQHF
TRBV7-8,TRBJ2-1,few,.,TGTGCCAGCAGCTTAGATGTCTTGGGGGTAGTAAACAATGAGCAGTTCTTC,CASSLDVLGVVNNEQFF
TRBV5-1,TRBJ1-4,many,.,TGCGCCAGCAGCATTGGAGGGGACCTCCATGAAAAACTGTTTTTT,CASSIGGDLHEKLFF
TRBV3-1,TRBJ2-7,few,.,TGTGCCAGCAGCCAAGTGGGAATCTACGAGCAGTACTTC,CASSQVGIYEQYF
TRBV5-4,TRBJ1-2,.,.,TGTGCCAGCATGGGGGGGGGTCCCTATGGCTACACCTTC,CASMGGGPYGYTF
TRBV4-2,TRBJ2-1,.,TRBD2,TGTGCCAGCAGCCAAGATGTACTAGCGGGAGGCAATGAGCAGTTCTTC,CASSQDVLAGGNEQFF
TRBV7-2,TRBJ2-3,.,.,TGTGCCAGCAGCCTTGGGATAACTAGCACAGATACGCAGTATTTT,CASSLGITSTDTQYF
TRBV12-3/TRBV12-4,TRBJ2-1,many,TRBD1,TGTGCCAGCACACAGGGCAGGGGGCGAAATGAGCAGTTCTTC,CASTQGRGRNEQFF
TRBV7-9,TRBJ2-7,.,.,TGTGCCAGCAGCCAAGGACTGCCTGGGGAGCAGTACTTC,CASSQGLPGEQYF
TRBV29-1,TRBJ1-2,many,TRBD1,TGCAGCGCCCAGGGGGCGGATGGCTACACCTTC,CSAQGADGYTF
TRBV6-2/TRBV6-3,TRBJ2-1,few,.,TGTGCCAGCGGCCCATGGAGTGAGCAGTTCTTC,CASGPWSEQFF
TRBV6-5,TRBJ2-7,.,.,TGTGCCAGCAGTTACTCGTGGGGGGTCTACGAGCAGTACTTC,CASSYSWGVYEQYF
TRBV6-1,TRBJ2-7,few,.,TGTGCCAGCAGTGGGACAGTCAAACTACACGAGCAGTACTTC,CASSGTVKLHEQYF
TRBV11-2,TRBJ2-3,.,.,TGTGCCAGCAGCTTAGATGACTTCCCTCCCCCAGATACGCAGTATTTT,CASSLDDFPPPDTQYF
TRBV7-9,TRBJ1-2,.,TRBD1,TGTGCCAGCAGCTTCGCTCTTTTGGGACAGGGGTTTGGCTACACCTTC,CASSFALLGQGFGYTF
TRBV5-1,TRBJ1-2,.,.,TGCGCCAGCAGCTTGCAGGCTGACCCATACTATGGCTACACCTTC,CASSLQADPYYGYTF
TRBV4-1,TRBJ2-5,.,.,TGCGCCAGCAGCCAAGATTATGGCACACAAGAGACCCAGTACTTC,CASSQDYGTQETQYF
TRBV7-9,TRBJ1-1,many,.,TGTGCCAGCAGCTTTGAGAACACTGAAGCTTTCTTT,CASSFENTEAFF
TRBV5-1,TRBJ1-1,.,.,TGCGCCAGCAGCCTCCTACAGAACATGAACACTGAAGCTTTCTTT,CASSLLQNMNTEAFF
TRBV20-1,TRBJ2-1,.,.,TGCAGTGCTAGAGATCACAGCCCGAGCTCCTACAATGAGCAGTTCTTC,CSARDHSPSSYNEQFF
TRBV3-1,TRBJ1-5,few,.,TGTGCCAGCAGCCAAGCCGGGACCTCTCAGCCCCAGCATTTT,CASSQAGTSQPQHF
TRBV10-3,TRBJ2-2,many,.,TGTGCCCTAAGAGAGAACACCGGGGAGCTGTTTTTT,CALRENTGELFF
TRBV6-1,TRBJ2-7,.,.,TGTGCCAGCGCAAAAAATCAGGCCACCTCCGAGCAGTACTTC,CASAKNQATSEQYF
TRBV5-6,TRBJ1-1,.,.,TGTGCCAGCAGCTTAATCGACAGTGAAGCTTTCTTT,CASSLIDSEAFF
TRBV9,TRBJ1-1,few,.,TGTGCCAGCAGCGTAGGAGTGCTCGGGAACACTGAAGCTTTCTTT,CASSVGVLGNTEAFF
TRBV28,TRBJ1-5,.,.,TGTGCCAGCAGGGAAGGGTCGGGGGGCCGTCAGCCCCAGCATTTT,CASREGSGGRQPQHF
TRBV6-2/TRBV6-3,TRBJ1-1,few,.,TGTGCCAGCAGTTACGCGGGGGGAGGCACTGAAGCTTTCTTT,CASSYAGGGTEAFF
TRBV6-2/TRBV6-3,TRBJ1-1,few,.,TGTGCCAGCAGCCTAACGGGCGAAGCTTTCTTT,CASSLTGEAFF
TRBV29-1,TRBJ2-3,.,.,TGCAGCGCCATTAAAACAGATACGCAGTATTTT,CSAIKTDTQYF
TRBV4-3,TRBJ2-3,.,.,TGCGCCAGCAGCCAAGATCCTCCGCCACAGGGATTGGATACGCAGTATTTT,CASSQDPPPQGLDTQYF
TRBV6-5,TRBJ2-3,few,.,TGTGCCAGCAGTTACTCGATGCGGGGTGAAGCGCAGTATTTT,CASSYSMRGEAQYF
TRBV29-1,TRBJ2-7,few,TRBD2,TGCAGCGTGGCTAGCGGAGGCTACGAGCAGTACTTC,CSVASGGYEQYF
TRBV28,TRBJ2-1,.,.,TGTGCCAGCCGGGAGCTGGGTTACAATGAGCAGTTCTTC,CASRELGYNEQFF
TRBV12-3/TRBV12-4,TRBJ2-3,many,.,TGTGCCAGCAGTCCGACCGTATATACGCAGTATTTT,CASSPTVYTQYF